This T cell receptor beta chain was identified in a study of CD4 and CD8 cells across lung adenocarcinoma regions. TCRdb passed the PCR reads through MiXCR, listing each CDR3 protein once. The sample includes about 16,000 distinct CDR3 sequences, less than 55% of them seen just once. Donors had localized lung adenocarcinoma, a non-small cell lung cancer. Germline CDR1 MNHNS, CDR2 SASEGT. The V gene end was trimmed by 8 bases and the J gene end by 7 bases; junction bases not matched to a gene: 17. The CDR3 runs to 16 residues. This chain uses TRBV6-1 with TRBJ2-3, with 8 bases identical to TRBD2. The receptor comes from a female donor with lung adenocarcinoma. The CD4 and CD8 labels of this study may be unreliable. Sample: CD8+ T cells from the center of a lung tumor. CDR3 amino acids: CASRPSGQPTKNTQYF. The CDR3 nucleotides are TGTGCCAGCCGCCCTAGCGGGCAGCCAACCAAAAATACGCAGTATTTT.